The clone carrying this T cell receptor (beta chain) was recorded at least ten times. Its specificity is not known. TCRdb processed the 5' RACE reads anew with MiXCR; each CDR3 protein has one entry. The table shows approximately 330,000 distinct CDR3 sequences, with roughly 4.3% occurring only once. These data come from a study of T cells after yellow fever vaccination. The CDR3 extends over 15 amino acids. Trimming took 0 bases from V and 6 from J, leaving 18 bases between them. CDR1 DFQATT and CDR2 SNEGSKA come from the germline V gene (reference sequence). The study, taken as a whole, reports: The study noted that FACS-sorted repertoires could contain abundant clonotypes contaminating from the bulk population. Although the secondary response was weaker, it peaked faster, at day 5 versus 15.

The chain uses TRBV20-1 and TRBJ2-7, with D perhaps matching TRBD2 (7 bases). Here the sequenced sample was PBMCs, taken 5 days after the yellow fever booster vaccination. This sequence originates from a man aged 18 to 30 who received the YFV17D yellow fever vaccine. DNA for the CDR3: TGCAGTGCTAGAGACCCACTGGGGGGGCCCAGCGAGCAGTACTTC. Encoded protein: CSARDPLGGPSEQYF.